Listed below are T cell receptor beta chains from one sample, sequenced in a study of blood T cell repertoires in COVID-19. Here immunoSEQ multiplex PCR was the method, and the copy in TCRdb shows in-frame clones only, minus some. The table lists 250,000 to 300,000 clones, 82% of them singletons. The sample consisted of PBMCs or T cells enriched from blood (not recorded which). The receptor source for this set is a man between 35 and 55 years old who had been exposed to COVID-19. Each CDR3 is given with its conserved first and last residue. A D gene is named only where the DNA matches it firmly. Expanded clones get a size class; other rows say once, few or many, or leave the size out.

J: TRBJ1-5; length: 17; V: TRBV30; size: -; D: -; DNA: TGTGCCTGGAGTGTAGGGGCAGGTCAAAATAGCAATCAGCCCCAGCATTTT; CDR3: CAWSVGAGQNSNQPQHF
J: TRBJ1-1; length: 12; V: TRBV10-3; size: -; D: -; DNA: TGTGCCACCACTGGGGGCGGCACTGAAGCTTTCTTT; CDR3: CATTGGGTEAFF
J: TRBJ1-2; length: 13; V: TRBV5-6; size: -; D: -; DNA: TGTGCCAGCAGCTTGACAGGGAGTTATGGCTACACCTTC; CDR3: CASSLTGSYGYTF
J: TRBJ2-2; length: 15; V: TRBV5-4; size: once; D: TRBD2; DNA: TGTGCCAGCAGCCCGGGGGGAGACTCAACCGGGGAGCTGTTTTTT; CDR3: CASSPGGDSTGELFF
J: TRBJ1-1; length: 12; V: TRBV7-9; size: -; D: -; DNA: TGTGCCACGGACGGGAGTCGCACTGAAGCTTTCTTT; CDR3: CATDGSRTEAFF
J: TRBJ1-1; length: 13; V: TRBV25-1; size: -; D: TRBD1; DNA: TGTGCCAGCAGTGAAGGAGTCAGGGGGAAAGCTTTCTTT; CDR3: CASSEGVRGKAFF
J: TRBJ2-1; length: 17; V: TRBV24-1; size: -; D: TRBD1; DNA: TGTGCCACCAGTGATACTACCGGGACAGGCCACTACAATGAGCAGTTCTTC; CDR3: CATSDTTGTGHYNEQFF
J: TRBJ2-3; length: 13; V: TRBV19; size: -; D: -; DNA: TGTGCCAGTAGTCTTTCTAGCACAGATACGCAGTATTTT; CDR3: CASSLSSTDTQYF
J: TRBJ2-1; length: 14; V: TRBV25-1; size: -; D: -; DNA: TGTGCCAGCAGTGAAACGGGAGCGTACAATGAGCAGTTCTTC; CDR3: CASSETGAYNEQFF
J: TRBJ2-1; length: 13; V: TRBV2; size: -; D: TRBD2; DNA: TGTGCCAGCAGTGAAATACGACTAGCGGAACAGTTCTTC; CDR3: CASSEIRLAEQFF
J: TRBJ1-2; length: 14; V: TRBV6-5; size: few; D: -; DNA: TGTGCCAGCAGCGTACAGTCCCAGGGCGATGGCTACACCTTC; CDR3: CASSVQSQGDGYTF
J: TRBJ1-4; length: 15; V: TRBV7-8; size: -; D: TRBD1; DNA: TGTGCCAGCAGCTTGGTTGGGACAGGGCCTGAAAAACTGTTTTTT; CDR3: CASSLVGTGPEKLFF
J: TRBJ2-3; length: 12; V: TRBV7-2; size: -; D: -; DNA: TGTGCCAGCAGCCCCTACACAGATACGCAGTATTTT; CDR3: CASSPYTDTQYF
J: TRBJ1-1; length: 15; V: TRBV6-5; size: -; D: TRBD1; DNA: TGTGCCAGCAGTTTTAGACAGGGTCAACACAGAGAAGCTTTCTTT; CDR3: CASSFRQGQHREAFF
J: TRBJ2-7; length: 15; V: TRBV5-4; size: -; D: TRBD2; DNA: TGTGCCAGCAGCTTGGCCCTAGCGGGCTCCTACGAGCAGTACTTC; CDR3: CASSLALAGSYEQYF
J: TRBJ1-3; length: 15; V: TRBV10-3; size: -; D: TRBD1; DNA: TGTGCCATCAGTGAGGGGACAGTAGGTGGAAACACCATATATTTT; CDR3: CAISEGTVGGNTIYF
J: TRBJ1-5; length: 16; V: TRBV2; size: few; D: TRBD1; DNA: TGTGCCAGCGGCGGAATGGGACAGGGGTTTGGTCAGCCCCAGCATTTT; CDR3: CASGGMGQGFGQPQHF
J: TRBJ1-1; length: 18; V: TRBV5-4; size: -; D: -; DNA: TGTGCCAGCAGCCCGCCTCTGAGCCGCTTAGCATCGAACACTGAAGCTTTCTTT; CDR3: CASSPPLSRLASNTEAFF
J: TRBJ1-1; length: 15; V: TRBV6-5; size: -; D: TRBD1; DNA: TGTGCCAGCAACATCCCAGGGGGCTGGAACCCTGAAGCTTTCTTT; CDR3: CASNIPGGWNPEAFF
J: TRBJ2-2; length: 19; V: TRBV4-2; size: -; D: TRBD1; DNA: TGTGCCAGCAGCCAAGGAGGGGGCTGGCGGGTCGATAACACCGGGGAGCTGTTTTTT; CDR3: CASSQGGGWRVDNTGELFF
J: TRBJ2-5; length: 14; V: TRBV13; size: -; D: -; DNA: TGTGCCAGCAGCCACAGGGACAACCAAGAGACCCAGTACTTC; CDR3: CASSHRDNQETQYF
J: TRBJ2-7; length: 13; V: TRBV11-2; size: -; D: TRBD1; DNA: TGTGCCAGCAGCTACGGACAGGGATTGGAGCAGTACTTC; CDR3: CASSYGQGLEQYF
J: TRBJ1-2; length: 13; V: TRBV5-1; size: -; D: -; DNA: TGCGCCAGCAGCTTACAAGAAAACTATGGCTACACCTTC; CDR3: CASSLQENYGYTF
J: TRBJ2-1; length: 15; V: TRBV29-1; size: -; D: -; DNA: TGCAGCGTTGAAGATCGGCAGGGAATGGGCAATGAGCAGTTCTTC; CDR3: CSVEDRQGMGNEQFF
J: TRBJ1-2; length: 14; V: TRBV5-1; size: -; D: TRBD1; DNA: TGCGCCAGCAGCGGACAGGGGGCGTTTCATGGCTACACCTTC; CDR3: CASSGQGAFHGYTF
J: TRBJ2-1; length: 15; V: TRBV5-6; size: -; D: TRBD2; DNA: TGTGCCAGCAGCCCTACGCGACTAGCATACAATGAGCAGTTCTTC; CDR3: CASSPTRLAYNEQFF
J: TRBJ1-1; length: 13; V: TRBV6-5; size: few; D: -; DNA: TGTGCCGGTGCTAAACGGTTGAACACTGAAGCTTTCTTT; CDR3: CAGAKRLNTEAFF
J: TRBJ1-2; length: 15; V: TRBV5-8; size: -; D: TRBD1; DNA: TGTGCCAGCAGCTTGGGGACAGGATTAGATTATGGCTACACCTTC; CDR3: CASSLGTGLDYGYTF
J: TRBJ2-3; length: 13; V: TRBV5-1; size: -; D: -; DNA: TGCGCCAGCAGCCCCGAGGGTACAGATACGCAGTATTTT; CDR3: CASSPEGTDTQYF
J: TRBJ2-1; length: 14; V: TRBV6-2/TRBV6-3; size: -; D: -; DNA: TGTGCCAGCAGTTTGCTGACTAATTACAATGAGCAGTTCTTC; CDR3: CASSLLTNYNEQFF
J: TRBJ2-3; length: 17; V: TRBV5-5; size: -; D: TRBD1; DNA: TGTGCCAGCAGCTCCCTACCAGGGGGTAAGATCACAGATACGCAGTATTTT; CDR3: CASSSLPGGKITDTQYF
J: TRBJ1-5; length: 15; V: TRBV7-9; size: -; D: -; DNA: TGTGCCAGCAGCTTTTGGGCAGGGCAGGCTTGGCCCCAGCATTTT; CDR3: CASSFWAGQAWPQHF
J: TRBJ2-3; length: 12; V: TRBV4-1; size: -; D: TRBD1; DNA: TGCGCCAGCAGCAACAGGGGTGATACGCAGTATTTT; CDR3: CASSNRGDTQYF
J: TRBJ1-3; length: 12; V: TRBV29-1; size: -; D: -; DNA: TGCAGCGTCGGGACAAACGGAAACACCATATATTTT; CDR3: CSVGTNGNTIYF
J: TRBJ2-7; length: 14; V: TRBV12-5; size: -; D: -; DNA: TGTGCTAGTGGCCCCCTCCGGGGATCGGACGAGCAGTACTTC; CDR3: CASGPLRGSDEQYF
J: TRBJ2-2; length: 16; V: TRBV6-1; size: once; D: TRBD2; DNA: TGTGCCAGCAGTGTTTCTAGCGGGAGGAACACCGGGGAGCTGTTTTTT; CDR3: CASSVSSGRNTGELFF
J: TRBJ1-5; length: 13; V: TRBV5-1; size: -; D: -; DNA: TGCGCCAGCAGCTTGTCAGGTTATCAGCCCCAGCATTTT; CDR3: CASSLSGYQPQHF
J: TRBJ2-2; length: 15; V: TRBV11-1; size: -; D: TRBD1; DNA: TGTGCCAGCACAAGAGGGACAGGGGTTACCGGGGAGCTGTTTTTT; CDR3: CASTRGTGVTGELFF
J: TRBJ1-6; length: 17; V: TRBV27; size: once; D: -; DNA: TGTGCCAGCAGTTTAGGTGCGGGAGGGGTGCGTAATTCACCCCTCCACTTT; CDR3: CASSLGAGGVRNSPLHF
J: TRBJ2-7; length: 12; V: TRBV24-1; size: -; D: -; DNA: TGTGCCACCAGCGGACAGACTTACGAGCAGTACTTC; CDR3: CATSGQTYEQYF
J: TRBJ2-7; length: 14; V: TRBV19; size: -; D: -; DNA: TGTGCCAGCAGCAGGGGAGAAATCTCCTACGAGCAGTACTTC; CDR3: CASSRGEISYEQYF
J: TRBJ2-5; length: 15; V: TRBV6-4; size: -; D: TRBD2; DNA: TGTGCCAGCAGTAAGACTAGCGGGGCTGGGGAGACCCAGTACTTC; CDR3: CASSKTSGAGETQYF
J: TRBJ2-3; length: 16; V: TRBV9; size: -; D: TRBD2; DNA: TGTGCCAGCAGCCTAACGACTAGCGGTGACACAGATACGCAGTATTTT; CDR3: CASSLTTSGDTDTQYF
J: TRBJ2-3; length: 14; V: TRBV19; size: -; D: -; DNA: TGTGCCAGTACCCCAGGGGACTACACAGATACGCAGTATTTT; CDR3: CASTPGDYTDTQYF
J: TRBJ1-1; length: 15; V: TRBV2; size: -; D: TRBD1; DNA: TGTGCCAGCAGCCTAATCCGGGACAGGGGGCGTAAAGCTTTCTTT; CDR3: CASSLIRDRGRKAFF